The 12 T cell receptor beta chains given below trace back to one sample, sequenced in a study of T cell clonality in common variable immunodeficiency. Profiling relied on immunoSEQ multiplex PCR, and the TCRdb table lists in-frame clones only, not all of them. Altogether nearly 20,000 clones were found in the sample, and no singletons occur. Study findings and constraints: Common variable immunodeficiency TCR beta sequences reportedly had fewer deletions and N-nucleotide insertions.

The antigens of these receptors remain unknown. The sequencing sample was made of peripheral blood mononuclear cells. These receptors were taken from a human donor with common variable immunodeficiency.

The CDR3 DNA, read in part, is TGTGCCAGCAGCGACTCCCGGGAGACC. This gives the protein CASSDSRET. The entire CDR3 sequence reads CASSDSRETQYF. The chain links TRBV11-2 to TRBJ2-5; D call uncertain. The read terminates 3 residues before the CDR3 end, so the remaining end is supplied by the germline J gene. Looked up from germline, CDR1 is SGHAT and CDR2 is FQNNGV. The CDR3 runs to 12 residues. V shed 5 bases and J shed 5 bases, with 9 bases lying between them.

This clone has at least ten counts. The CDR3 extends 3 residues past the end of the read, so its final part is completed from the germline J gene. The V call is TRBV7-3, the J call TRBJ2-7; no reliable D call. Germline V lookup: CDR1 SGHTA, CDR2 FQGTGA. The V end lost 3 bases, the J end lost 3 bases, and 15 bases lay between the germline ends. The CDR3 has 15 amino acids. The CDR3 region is CASSFLDTLLYEQYF. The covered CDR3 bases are TGTGCCAGCAGCTTTCTAGATACCCTACTCTACGAG.

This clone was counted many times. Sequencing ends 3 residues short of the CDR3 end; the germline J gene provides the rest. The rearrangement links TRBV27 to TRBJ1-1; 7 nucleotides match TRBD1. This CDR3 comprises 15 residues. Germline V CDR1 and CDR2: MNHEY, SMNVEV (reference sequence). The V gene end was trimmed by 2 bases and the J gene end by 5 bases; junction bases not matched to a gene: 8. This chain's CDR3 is CASSLQGVTLTEAFF. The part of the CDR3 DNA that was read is TGTGCCAGCAGTTTACAGGGGGTTACATTAACTGAA.

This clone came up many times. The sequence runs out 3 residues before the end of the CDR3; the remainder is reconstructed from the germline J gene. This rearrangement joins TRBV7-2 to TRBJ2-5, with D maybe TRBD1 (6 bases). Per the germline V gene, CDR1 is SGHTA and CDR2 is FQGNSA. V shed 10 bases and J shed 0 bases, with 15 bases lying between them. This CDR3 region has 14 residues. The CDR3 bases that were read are TGTGCCACTCTTCCCCGGGACAACCAAGAGACC. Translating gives CATLPRDNQET. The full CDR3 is CATLPRDNQETQYF. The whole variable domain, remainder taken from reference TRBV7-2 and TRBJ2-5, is GAGVSQSPSNKVTEKGKDVELRCDPISGHTALYWYRQSLGQGLEFLIYFQGNSAPDKSGLPSDRFSAERTGGSVSTLTIQRTQQEDSAVYLCATLPRDNQETQYFGPGTRLLVL.

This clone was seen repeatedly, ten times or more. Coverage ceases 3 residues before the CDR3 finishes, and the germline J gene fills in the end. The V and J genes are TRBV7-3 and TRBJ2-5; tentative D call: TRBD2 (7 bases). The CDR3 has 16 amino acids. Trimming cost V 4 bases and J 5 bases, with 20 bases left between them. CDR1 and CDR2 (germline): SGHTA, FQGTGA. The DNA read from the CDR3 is TGTGCCAGCAGCTGGGGGGGGGCAGGGTTCCGGGAGACC. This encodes CASSWGGAGFRET. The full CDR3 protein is CASSWGGAGFRETQYF.

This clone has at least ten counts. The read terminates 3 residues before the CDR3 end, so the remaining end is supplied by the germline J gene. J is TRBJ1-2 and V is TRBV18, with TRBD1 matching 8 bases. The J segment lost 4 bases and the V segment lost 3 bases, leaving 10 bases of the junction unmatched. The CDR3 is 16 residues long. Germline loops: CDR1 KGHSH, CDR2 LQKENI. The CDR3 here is CASSPEAGQGIYGYTF. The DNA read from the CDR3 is TGTGCCAGCTCACCCGAGGCAGGACAGGGAATCTATGGC.

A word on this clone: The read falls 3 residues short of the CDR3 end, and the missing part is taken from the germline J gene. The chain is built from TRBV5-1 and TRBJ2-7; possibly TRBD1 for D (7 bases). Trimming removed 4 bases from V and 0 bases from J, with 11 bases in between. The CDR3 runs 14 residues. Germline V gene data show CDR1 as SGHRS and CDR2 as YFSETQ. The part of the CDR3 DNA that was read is TGCGCCAGCAGCGTGCGGGACAGCTCCTACGAG. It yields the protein CASSVRDSSYE. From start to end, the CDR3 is CASSVRDSSYEQYF.

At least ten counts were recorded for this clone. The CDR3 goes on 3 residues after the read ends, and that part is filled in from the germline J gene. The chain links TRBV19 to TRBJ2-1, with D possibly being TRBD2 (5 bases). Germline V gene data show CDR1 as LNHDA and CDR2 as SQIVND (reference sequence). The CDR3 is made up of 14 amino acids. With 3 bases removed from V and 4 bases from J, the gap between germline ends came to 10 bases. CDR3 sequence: CASSMAGAYNEQFF. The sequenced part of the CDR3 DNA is TGTGCCAGTAGTATGGCGGGCGCTTACAATGAG.

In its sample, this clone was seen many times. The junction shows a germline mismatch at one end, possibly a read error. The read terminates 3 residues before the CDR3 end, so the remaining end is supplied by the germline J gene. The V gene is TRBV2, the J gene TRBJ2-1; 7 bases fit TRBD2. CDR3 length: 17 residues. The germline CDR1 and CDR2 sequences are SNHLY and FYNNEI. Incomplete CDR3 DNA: TGTGCCAGCAGTGAAGCGACCGGACTAGTACCCTACAGTGAG. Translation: CASSEATGLVPYSE. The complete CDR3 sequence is CASSEATGLVPYSEQFF.

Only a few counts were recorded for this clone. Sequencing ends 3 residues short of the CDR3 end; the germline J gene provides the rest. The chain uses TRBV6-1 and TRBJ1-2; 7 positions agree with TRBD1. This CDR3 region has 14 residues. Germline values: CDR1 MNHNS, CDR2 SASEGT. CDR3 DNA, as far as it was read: TGTGCCAGCAGTGAACTAGTCCCAGGGGGAGGC. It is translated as CASSELVPGGG. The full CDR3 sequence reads CASSELVPGGGYTF.

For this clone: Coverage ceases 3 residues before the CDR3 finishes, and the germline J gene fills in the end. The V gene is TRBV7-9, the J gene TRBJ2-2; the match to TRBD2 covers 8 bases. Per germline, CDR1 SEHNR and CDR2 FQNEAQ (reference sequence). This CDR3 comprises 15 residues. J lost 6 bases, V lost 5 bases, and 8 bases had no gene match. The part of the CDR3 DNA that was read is TGTGCCAGCAGCCCCGTGACTAGCGCCTCCGGGGAG. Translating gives CASSPVTSASGE. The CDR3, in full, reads CASSPVTSASGELFF.

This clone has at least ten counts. Partial CDR3 DNA: TGCAGTGCCGACAGTAGCTCCTACGAG. Protein: CSADSSSYE. The entire CDR3 is CSADSSSYEQYF. This sequence joins TRBV20-1 and TRBJ2-7, with a possible D match to TRBD1 (5 bases). The read ends 3 residues early relative to the CDR3; the germline J gene fills the gap. Trimming pared 6 bases from V and 0 bases from J, leaving 9 bases between. This CDR3 has 12 amino acids. Germline loops: CDR1 DFQATT, CDR2 SNEGSKA (reference sequence).